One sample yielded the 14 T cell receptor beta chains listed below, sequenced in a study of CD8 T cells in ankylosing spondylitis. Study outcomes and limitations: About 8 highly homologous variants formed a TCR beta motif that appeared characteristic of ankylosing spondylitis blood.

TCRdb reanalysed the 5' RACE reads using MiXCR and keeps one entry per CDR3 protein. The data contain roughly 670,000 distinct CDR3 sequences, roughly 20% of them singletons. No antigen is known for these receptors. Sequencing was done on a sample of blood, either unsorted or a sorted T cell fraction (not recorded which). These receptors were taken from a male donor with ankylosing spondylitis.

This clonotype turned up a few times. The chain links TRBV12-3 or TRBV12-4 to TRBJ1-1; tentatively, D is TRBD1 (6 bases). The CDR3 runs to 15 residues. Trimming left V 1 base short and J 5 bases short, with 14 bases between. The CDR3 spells CASSLGRGWDTEAFF. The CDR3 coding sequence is TGTGCCAGCAGTTTAGGAAGGGGGTGGGATACTGAAGCTTTCTTT.

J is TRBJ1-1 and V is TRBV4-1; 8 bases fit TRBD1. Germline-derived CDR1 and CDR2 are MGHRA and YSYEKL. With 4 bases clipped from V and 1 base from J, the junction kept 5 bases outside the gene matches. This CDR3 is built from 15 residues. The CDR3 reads CASSLRQGKNTEAFF. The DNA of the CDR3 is TGCGCCAGCAGCCTCCGACAGGGGAAGAACACTGAAGCTTTCTTT.

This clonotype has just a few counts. The DNA for the CDR3 is TGTGCCAGCAGGGAATGGGAGGGGGCGGTGAACACTGAAGCTTTCTTT. Translation gives CASREWEGAVNTEAFF. The chain recombines TRBV6-1 with TRBJ1-1; 7 positions agree with TRBD1. Germline V gives CDR1 MNHNS, CDR2 SASEGT. J was trimmed by 0 bases and V by 6 bases; bases with no gene match: 10. This CDR3 contains 16 residues.

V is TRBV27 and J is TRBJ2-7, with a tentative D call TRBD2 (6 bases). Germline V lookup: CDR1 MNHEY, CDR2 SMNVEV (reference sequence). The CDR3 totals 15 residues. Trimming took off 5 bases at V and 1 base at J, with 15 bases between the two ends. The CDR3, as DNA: TGTGCCAGCAGTCCTTTAGCCGGGAGATCCTACGAGCAGTACTTC. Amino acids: CASSPLAGRSYEQYF.

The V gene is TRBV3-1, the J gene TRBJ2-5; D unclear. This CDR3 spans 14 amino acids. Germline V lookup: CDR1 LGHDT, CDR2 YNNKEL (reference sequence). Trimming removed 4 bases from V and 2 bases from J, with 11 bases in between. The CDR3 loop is CASSLGRIQETQYF. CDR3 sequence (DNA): TGTGCCAGCAGCCTAGGACGGATTCAAGAGACCCAGTACTTC.

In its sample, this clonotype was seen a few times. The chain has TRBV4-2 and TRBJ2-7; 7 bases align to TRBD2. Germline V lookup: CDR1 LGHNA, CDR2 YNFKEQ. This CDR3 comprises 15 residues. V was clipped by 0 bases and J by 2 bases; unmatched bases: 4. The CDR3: CASSQEAGIPYEQYF. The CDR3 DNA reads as TGTGCCAGCAGCCAAGAAGCGGGGATCCCCTACGAGCAGTACTTC.

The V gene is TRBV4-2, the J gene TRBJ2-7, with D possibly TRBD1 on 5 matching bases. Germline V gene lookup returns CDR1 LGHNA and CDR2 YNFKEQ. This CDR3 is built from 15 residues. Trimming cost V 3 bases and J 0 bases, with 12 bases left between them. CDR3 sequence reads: CASSHLTGLSYEQYF. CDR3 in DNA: TGTGCCAGCAGCCACCTTACAGGTCTCTCCTACGAGCAGTACTTC.

CDR3 in DNA: TGTGCCACCAGTGACCGGACAGGGGCGCTCGGTACGCAGTATTTT. As protein: CATSDRTGALGTQYF. V is TRBV24-1 and J is TRBJ2-3; 9 nucleotides line up with TRBD1. The J segment lost 8 bases and the V segment lost 4 bases, leaving 9 bases of the junction unmatched. This CDR3 spans 15 amino acids. Germline lookup yields CDR1 KGHDR and CDR2 SFDVKD.

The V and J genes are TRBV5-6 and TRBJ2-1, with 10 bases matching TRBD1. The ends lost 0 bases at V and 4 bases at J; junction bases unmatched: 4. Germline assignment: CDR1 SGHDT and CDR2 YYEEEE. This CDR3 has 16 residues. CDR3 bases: TGTGCCAGCAGCTTGGCCGGGACAGGGGTTTACAATGAGCAGTTCTTC. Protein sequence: CASSLAGTGVYNEQFF.

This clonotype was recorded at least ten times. CDR3 bases: TGTGCCAGCATCGGACTGGGACCTCGAGAGACCCAGTACTTC. It codes for CASIGLGPRETQYF. V usage is TRBV7-9 and J usage is TRBJ2-5; D may be TRBD1 or TRBD2 (5 bases each). Trimming took off 7 bases at V and 4 bases at J, with 16 bases between the two ends. CDR1 is SEHNR and CDR2 is FQNEAQ in the germline V gene (reference sequence). This CDR3 comprises 14 residues.

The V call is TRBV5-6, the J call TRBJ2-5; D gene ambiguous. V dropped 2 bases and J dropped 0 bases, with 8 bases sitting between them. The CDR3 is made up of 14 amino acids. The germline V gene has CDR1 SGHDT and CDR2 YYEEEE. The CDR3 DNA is TGTGCCAGCAGCTTTGAAGAATACCAAGAGACCCAGTACTTC. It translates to CASSFEEYQETQYF.

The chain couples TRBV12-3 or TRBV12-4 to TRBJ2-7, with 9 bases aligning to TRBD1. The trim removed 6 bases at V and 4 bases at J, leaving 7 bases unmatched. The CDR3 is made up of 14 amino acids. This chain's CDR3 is CASRVGQGIYEQYF. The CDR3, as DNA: TGTGCCAGCAGGGTCGGACAGGGGATTTACGAGCAGTACTTC.

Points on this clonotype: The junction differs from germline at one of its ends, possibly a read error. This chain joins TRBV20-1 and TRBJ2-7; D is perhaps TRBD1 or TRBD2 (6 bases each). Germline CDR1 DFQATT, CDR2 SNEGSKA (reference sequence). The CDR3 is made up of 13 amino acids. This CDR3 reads CSARGRGPGEQYF. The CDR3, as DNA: TGCAGTGCCAGAGGCCGGGGGCCGGGGGAGCAGTACTTC.

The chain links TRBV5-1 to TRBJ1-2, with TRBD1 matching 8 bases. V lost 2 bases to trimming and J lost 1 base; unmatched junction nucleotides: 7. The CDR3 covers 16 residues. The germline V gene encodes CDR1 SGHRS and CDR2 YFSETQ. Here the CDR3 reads CASSFYGQGLNYGYTF. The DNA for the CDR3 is TGCGCCAGCAGCTTCTATGGACAGGGACTTAACTATGGCTACACCTTC.